The 18 T cell receptor beta chains in this list originate from one sample, sequenced in a study of cytomegalovirus exposure and HLA in healthy donors. 13 Jbeta primers and 60 Vbeta primers were used for the PCR. Measured with immunoSEQ multiplex PCR; TCRdb has only the in-frame clones, and not every one. Listed are fewer than 250,000 clones; roughly 0.98% falls within the top ten. Sequencing was carried out using PBMCs. The receptors were sampled from a woman aged 30 to 39 in good health and CMV-seropositive.

The rearrangement joins TRBV6-1 to TRBJ1-1; D remains unclear. CDR1 is MNHNS and CDR2 is SASEGT in the germline V gene. The V gene lost 6 bases and the J gene lost 1 base, with 12 bases spanning the gap. The CDR3 runs 14 residues. The CDR3: CASRSSGKNTEAFF. CDR3 sequence (DNA): TGTGCCAGCAGATCCTCGGGGAAGAACACTGAAGCTTTCTTT.

The rearrangement uses TRBV2 and TRBJ2-7; no clear D gene. Trimming shortened V by 4 bases and J by 4 bases, and 5 bases separated the two germline ends. In germline, CDR1 is SNHLY, CDR2 FYNNEI. The CDR3 is 11 residues long. This chain's CDR3 is CASSGEYEQYF. The DNA of the CDR3 is TGTGCCAGCAGTGGCGAGTACGAGCAGTACTTC.

This chain joins TRBV5-1 and TRBJ2-1; possibly TRBD2 for D (7 bases). V gave up 0 bases and J gave up 10 bases, with 14 bases separating them. This CDR3 spans 14 amino acids. Germline assignment: CDR1 SGHRS and CDR2 YFSETQ. In DNA, the CDR3 is TGCGCCAGCAGCTTGGAAGTTCGGGGGGCAGAGCAGTTCTTC. Translating gives CASSLEVRGAEQFF.

The chain employs TRBV7-8 and TRBJ1-2; 9 positions agree with TRBD1. The CDR3 is made up of 14 amino acids. Trimming took 5 bases from V and 5 from J; bases not matched to a gene: 6. CDR1 is SGHVS and CDR2 is FQNEAQ in the germline V gene. The CDR3 DNA reads TGTGCCAGCAGCCCAGGGACAGGGCCGTATGGCTACACCTTC. Translating it yields CASSPGTGPYGYTF.

The chain employs TRBV6-1 and TRBJ1-5; 7 bases match TRBD1. J lost 4 bases, V lost 6 bases, and 9 bases had no gene match. CDR1 and CDR2 from the germline V gene are MNHNS and SASEGT. The CDR3 is 15 amino acids. As DNA, the CDR3 is TGTGCCAGCAGCCCAGACCAGGGGGTTAATCAGCCCCAGCATTTT. This encodes CASSPDQGVNQPQHF.

This sequence joins TRBV4-1 and TRBJ1-6, with D perhaps matching TRBD1 (5 bases). The CDR3 extends over 15 amino acids. Trimming removed 0 bases from V and 7 bases from J, with 10 bases in between. The germline gives CDR1 MGHRA, CDR2 YSYEKL. The CDR3 loop reads CASSQDGHQNSPLHF. The CDR3 coding sequence is TGCGCCAGCAGCCAAGATGGACACCAGAATTCACCCCTCCACTTT.

The chain is built from TRBV6-5 and TRBJ2-2, with D maybe TRBD2 (6 bases). This CDR3 spans 14 amino acids. Trimming removed 10 bases at V and 7 bases at J, with 19 bases between. CDR1 is MNHEY and CDR2 is SVGAGI in the germline V gene. The CDR3 loop is CATQRIWGVGELFF. The CDR3 DNA reads TGTGCCACCCAAAGGATATGGGGGGTCGGGGAGCTGTTTTTT.

The chain uses TRBV19 and TRBJ2-5; TRBD2 aligns across 12 bases. The germline CDR1 and CDR2 sequences are LNHDA and SQIVND (reference sequence). This CDR3 has 17 amino acids. Unmatched junction bases numbered 9, after V lost 3 bases and J lost 4 bases. The CDR3, as DNA: TGTGCCAGTAGTATTCGACTAGCGGGGGCCGGGGGAGAGACCCAGTACTTC. It translates to CASSIRLAGAGGETQYF.

The chain has TRBV15 and TRBJ1-3, with unresolved D. CDR1 is LNHNV, CDR2 YYDKDF, per germline (reference sequence). The CDR3 has 15 amino acids. V was clipped by 1 base and J by 0 bases, with 7 bases between them. CDR3 sequence: CATSRAQASGNTIYF. CDR3 coding DNA: TGTGCCACCAGCAGAGCCCAGGCCTCTGGAAACACCATATATTTT.

V usage is TRBV2 and J usage is TRBJ2-2, with D perhaps TRBD1 (6 bases). The germline V gene has CDR1 SNHLY and CDR2 FYNNEI. V lost 5 bases, J lost 1 base, and 8 bases lay in between. This CDR3 has 14 amino acids. The CDR3 here is CASSRTVNTGELFF. CDR3 bases: TGTGCCAGCAGTAGGACAGTGAACACCGGGGAGCTGTTTTTT.

The chain uses TRBV2 and TRBJ1-2; D is unresolved. This CDR3 comprises 14 residues. Germline values: CDR1 SNHLY, CDR2 FYNNEI. Trimming removed 6 bases from V and 4 bases from J, with 15 bases in between. CDR3 in DNA: TGTGCCAGCAGAATCGAAGCAGCAGGCTATGGCTACACCTTC. Translating it yields CASRIEAAGYGYTF.

The chain has TRBV27 and TRBJ1-2, with D uncertain. The CDR3 length is 13 residues. Trimming removed 5 bases at V and 3 bases at J, with 10 bases between. Germline CDR1 is MNHEY and CDR2 is SMNVEV (reference sequence). CDR3: CASSPTRDYGYTF. The DNA of the CDR3 is TGTGCCAGCAGTCCCACCCGAGACTATGGCTACACCTTC.

The chain has TRBV11-2 and TRBJ1-5, with a possible D match to TRBD1 (6 bases). The germline V and J ends were trimmed by 6 bases and 5 bases, with 11 bases remaining between them. The CDR3 is made up of 13 amino acids. CDR1 and CDR2 (germline): SGHAT, FQNNGV. The CDR3 nucleotides read TGTGCCAGCAGTGCACAGGGAGATCAGCCCCAGCATTTT. It codes for CASSAQGDQPQHF.

CDR3 sequence: CASSKDSGAASPLHF. The CDR3 DNA reads TGTGCCAGCAGCAAGGACTCAGGGGCGGCTTCACCCCTCCACTTT. V and J are TRBV7-6 and TRBJ1-6; D possibly corresponds to TRBD1 (6 bases). This CDR3 is 15 amino acids long. CDR1 is SGHVS, CDR2 FNYEAQ, per germline. The V gene lost 5 bases and the J gene lost 9 bases, with 17 bases spanning the gap. Together with reference TRBV7-6 and TRBJ1-6, the CDR3 gives the full variable domain: GAGVSQSPRYKVTKRGQDVALRCDPISGHVSLYWYRQALGQGPEFLTYFNYEAQQDKSGLPNDRFSAERPEGSISTLTIQRTEQRDSAMYRCASSKDSGAASPLHFGNGTRLTVT.

V is TRBV11-2 and J is TRBJ1-6; D ambiguous. Germline loops: CDR1 SGHAT, CDR2 FQNNGV. V gave up 2 bases and J gave up 14 bases, with 13 bases separating them. The CDR3 extends over 13 amino acids. CDR3 sequence: CASSLTPGGTLHF. CDR3 DNA: TGTGCCAGCAGCTTAACTCCGGGAGGGACCCTCCACTTT.

CDR3 nucleotide sequence: TGTGCCAGCAACCCCAGCGGGGGCTACAATGAGCAGTTCTTC. The encoded protein is CASNPSGGYNEQFF. The V and J genes are TRBV6-6 and TRBJ2-1; 8 bases line up with TRBD2. CDR1 MNHNY and CDR2 SVGAGI come from the germline V gene (reference sequence). The CDR3 has 14 residues. Unmatched junction bases numbered 5, after V lost 7 bases and J lost 3 bases.

This chain connects TRBV9 to TRBJ1-3, with D maybe TRBD1 (5 bases). Germline CDR1 and CDR2: SGDLS and YYNGEE. V lost 3 bases, J lost 0 bases, and 10 bases lay in between. This CDR3 spans 15 amino acids. CDR3 loop: CASSAGGTSGNTIYF. CDR3 DNA sequence: TGTGCCAGCAGCGCCGGGGGGACCTCTGGAAACACCATATATTTT.

The gene calls are TRBV29-1 and TRBJ1-4; a weak D match, TRBD1 (5 bases). This CDR3 comprises 13 residues. V was pared by 7 bases and J by 11 bases, with 20 bases between. Looked up from germline, CDR1 is SQVTM and CDR2 is ANQGSEA. This CDR3 is CSAWGRGIGKLFF. CDR3 sequence (DNA): TGCAGCGCCTGGGGTAGGGGAATTGGGAAACTGTTTTTT.